This record looks at one T cell receptor (beta chain) sequence and its context. The sample belongs to a study of blood T cell repertoires in COVID-19. Study information: Some COVID-19 samples were acute and others convalescent; all came from the United States, Italy and Spain. Sources were T cells, B-cell-depleted T cells, or PBMCs; the material itself was cDNA or gDNA.

V lost 3 bases to trimming and J lost 2 bases; unmatched junction nucleotides: 12. This CDR3 is built from 19 residues. CDR1 is LGHDT and CDR2 is YNNKEL in the germline V gene (reference sequence). Source study methods: Reference gene primer amplification yielded estimated nucleated cell counts. Repertoires were generated with immunoSEQ multiplex PCR, while TCRdb's copy carries only in-frame clones and drops some. V, J and clone size reflect that table, while D and trimming were determined from the DNA. The sample includes about 220,000 clones, around 83% of them seen just once. J is TRBJ2-3 and V is TRBV3-1 (or the pseudogene TRBV3-2), with 12 bases aligning to TRBD2. This sequence was found in a woman in her fifties or sixties with acute or convalescent COVID-19. The sample comprised peripheral blood. The CDR3 DNA reads TGTGCCAGCAGCCACTCACCACGGACTAGCGGGGCCGACACAGATACGCAGTATTTT. It is translated as CASSHSPRTSGADTDTQYF.